This is a list of T cell receptor beta chains from one sample in a study of T cells in Graves' hyperthyroidism and ophthalmopathy. TCRdb reprocessed the multiplex PCR reads via MiXCR and lists one record per CDR3 protein. The sample holds around 400,000 distinct CDR3 sequences, around a quarter seen once. Sequences were obtained from blood. All receptors come from a man aged 45 to 65 with Graves' hyperthyroidism. Each CDR3 is given with its conserved first and last residue. The order of the fields is clone size, V gene, J gene, D gene, CDR3 protein, CDR3 DNA. The D gene is left open where the match is weak. For some rows the clone size is stated as once, few or many, or as a class when expanded; others skip it.

clone size: NA; V gene: TRBV19; J gene: TRBJ1-1; D gene: NA; CDR3 protein: CASTTGGTWSNEAFF; CDR3 DNA: TGTGCCAGTACCACTGGAGGCACCTGGAGCAATGAAGCTTTCTTT
clone size: many; V gene: TRBV9; J gene: TRBJ2-5; D gene: NA; CDR3 protein: CASSVRTGLQETQYF; CDR3 DNA: TGTGCCAGCAGCGTTCGGACGGGACTCCAAGAGACCCAGTACTTC
clone size: NA; V gene: TRBV7-2; J gene: TRBJ2-5; D gene: NA; CDR3 protein: CASSMEREETQYF; CDR3 DNA: TGTGCCAGTAGTATGGAAAGAGAAGAGACCCAGTACTTC
clone size: many; V gene: TRBV29-1; J gene: TRBJ1-2; D gene: NA; CDR3 protein: CSVGEGLDGYTF; CDR3 DNA: TGCAGCGTGGGGGAGGGGCTGGACGGCTACACCTTC
clone size: NA; V gene: TRBV9; J gene: TRBJ2-5; D gene: TRBD2; CDR3 protein: CASSVSGSRETQYF; CDR3 DNA: TGTGCCAGCAGCGTTAGCGGGAGCCGGGAGACCCAGTACTTC
clone size: many; V gene: TRBV20-1; J gene: TRBJ2-3; D gene: TRBD2; CDR3 protein: CSARDRSGRAPTDTQYF; CDR3 DNA: TGCAGTGCTAGAGATCGCAGTGGGAGGGCCCCCACAGATACGCAGTATTTT
clone size: NA; V gene: TRBV12-3/TRBV12-4; J gene: TRBJ1-1; D gene: NA; CDR3 protein: CASSFQVSNTEAFF; CDR3 DNA: TGTGCCAGCAGTTTTCAGGTATCGAACACTGAAGCTTTCTTT
clone size: NA; V gene: TRBV29-1; J gene: TRBJ2-1; D gene: TRBD2; CDR3 protein: CSAPGAGVWNEQFF; CDR3 DNA: TGCAGCGCCCCAGGAGCGGGAGTCTGGAATGAGCAGTTCTTC
clone size: NA; V gene: TRBV20-1; J gene: TRBJ2-7; D gene: NA; CDR3 protein: CSARALPPYEQYF; CDR3 DNA: TGCAGTGCTAGAGCCCTCCCACCCTACGAGCAGTACTTC
clone size: few; V gene: TRBV5-1; J gene: TRBJ2-7; D gene: TRBD2; CDR3 protein: CASSPHLPGLAAYEQYF; CDR3 DNA: TGCGCCAGCAGCCCCCACCTTCCGGGACTAGCGGCTTACGAGCAGTACTTC
clone size: many; V gene: TRBV20-1; J gene: TRBJ2-7; D gene: TRBD2; CDR3 protein: CSARVAGGPYEQYF; CDR3 DNA: TGCAGTGCTAGAGTAGCGGGAGGGCCCTACGAGCAGTACTTC
clone size: few; V gene: TRBV6-1; J gene: TRBJ2-7; D gene: NA; CDR3 protein: CASSDASSYEQYF; CDR3 DNA: TGTGCCAGCAGTGACGCGAGCTCCTACGAGCAGTACTTC
clone size: NA; V gene: TRBV7-9; J gene: TRBJ1-1; D gene: TRBD1; CDR3 protein: CASSLSDRGAEAFF; CDR3 DNA: TGTGCCAGCAGCCTGTCGGACAGGGGGGCTGAAGCTTTCTTT
clone size: many; V gene: TRBV2; J gene: TRBJ2-7; D gene: NA; CDR3 protein: CASRRDAYEQYF; CDR3 DNA: TGTGCCAGCAGGAGGGACGCCTACGAGCAGTACTTC
clone size: many; V gene: TRBV27; J gene: TRBJ2-5; D gene: TRBD1; CDR3 protein: CASSSQGQETQYF; CDR3 DNA: TGTGCCAGCAGTTCACAGGGGCAAGAGACCCAGTACTTC
clone size: many; V gene: TRBV2; J gene: TRBJ2-1; D gene: TRBD2; CDR3 protein: CASSGTSGWYNEQFF; CDR3 DNA: TGTGCCAGCAGTGGGACTAGCGGCTGGTACAATGAGCAGTTCTTC
clone size: few; V gene: TRBV5-1; J gene: TRBJ2-1; D gene: NA; CDR3 protein: CASRLHTGSYNEQFF; CDR3 DNA: TGCGCCAGCAGGCTCCATACGGGATCCTACAATGAGCAGTTCTTC
clone size: many; V gene: TRBV18; J gene: TRBJ2-1; D gene: NA; CDR3 protein: CASRLSNEQFF; CDR3 DNA: TGTGCCAGTCGCCTGAGCAATGAGCAGTTCTTC
clone size: few; V gene: TRBV20-1; J gene: TRBJ2-7; D gene: NA; CDR3 protein: CSARDEGWEQYF; CDR3 DNA: TGCAGTGCTAGAGATGAGGGCTGGGAGCAGTACTTC
clone size: NA; V gene: TRBV28; J gene: TRBJ2-3; D gene: NA; CDR3 protein: CASSPGLRTQYF; CDR3 DNA: TGTGCCAGCAGTCCCGGGTTGCGTACGCAGTATTTT
clone size: few; V gene: TRBV5-5; J gene: TRBJ2-7; D gene: TRBD1; CDR3 protein: CASSLLPRMTGADYEQYF; CDR3 DNA: TGTGCCAGCAGCTTGTTACCTAGAATGACAGGGGCGGACTACGAGCAGTACTTC
clone size: few; V gene: TRBV10-3; J gene: TRBJ2-1; D gene: NA; CDR3 protein: CAISDSGTPWSYEQFF; CDR3 DNA: TGTGCCATCAGTGACTCCGGGACCCCCTGGTCGTATGAGCAGTTCTTC
clone size: many; V gene: TRBV3-1; J gene: TRBJ1-6; D gene: NA; CDR3 protein: CASSQGADSPLHF; CDR3 DNA: TGTGCCAGCAGCCAAGGGGCCGATTCACCCCTCCACTTT
clone size: NA; V gene: TRBV6-1; J gene: TRBJ1-3; D gene: NA; CDR3 protein: CASYSLDTIYF; CDR3 DNA: TGTGCCAGCTACTCGTTGGACACCATATATTTT
clone size: NA; V gene: TRBV11-3; J gene: TRBJ1-6; D gene: TRBD1; CDR3 protein: CASSLVADRPLHF; CDR3 DNA: TGTGCCAGCAGCTTAGTAGCGGACAGGCCCCTCCACTTT
clone size: NA; V gene: TRBV11-2; J gene: TRBJ2-5; D gene: NA; CDR3 protein: CASSLPGGRIETQYF; CDR3 DNA: TGTGCCAGCAGCTTACCTGGAGGTAGAATCGAGACCCAGTACTTC
clone size: few; V gene: TRBV20-1; J gene: TRBJ1-1; D gene: TRBD1; CDR3 protein: CSAGYRGTEAFF; CDR3 DNA: TGCAGTGCGGGTTACAGGGGGACTGAAGCTTTCTTT
clone size: few; V gene: TRBV12-3/TRBV12-4; J gene: TRBJ2-3; D gene: NA; CDR3 protein: CASSFHPTDTQYF; CDR3 DNA: TGTGCCAGCAGTTTTCACCCCACAGATACGCAGTATTTT
clone size: NA; V gene: TRBV2; J gene: TRBJ1-1; D gene: TRBD1; CDR3 protein: CASKEEGATEAFF; CDR3 DNA: TGTGCCAGCAAGGAAGAGGGGGCAACTGAAGCTTTCTTT
clone size: NA; V gene: TRBV4-1; J gene: TRBJ2-7; D gene: TRBD2; CDR3 protein: CASSQVAGGSYEQYF; CDR3 DNA: TGCGCCAGCAGCCAAGTGGCGGGAGGATCCTACGAGCAGTACTTC
clone size: few; V gene: TRBV5-1; J gene: TRBJ1-6; D gene: NA; CDR3 protein: CASSLGGGDRSPLHF; CDR3 DNA: TGCGCCAGCAGCTTGGGGGGGGGCGATCGATCACCCCTCCACTTT
clone size: many; V gene: TRBV7-3; J gene: TRBJ2-1; D gene: TRBD2; CDR3 protein: CASSFGGSQFF; CDR3 DNA: TGTGCCAGCAGCTTCGGCGGGAGTCAGTTCTTC
clone size: NA; V gene: TRBV30; J gene: TRBJ2-1; D gene: NA; CDR3 protein: CAAGLHSYNEQFF; CDR3 DNA: TGTGCCGCCGGACTGCACTCCTACAATGAGCAGTTCTTC
clone size: few; V gene: TRBV11-3; J gene: TRBJ2-7; D gene: TRBD2; CDR3 protein: CASSSKTSGRAEQYF; CDR3 DNA: TGTGCCAGCAGCTCGAAAACTAGCGGGAGGGCCGAGCAGTACTTC
clone size: many; V gene: TRBV5-1; J gene: TRBJ2-1; D gene: NA; CDR3 protein: CASSLPSNEQFF; CDR3 DNA: TGTGCCAGCAGTTTACCTTCCAATGAGCAGTTCTTC
clone size: few; V gene: TRBV2; J gene: TRBJ2-7; D gene: NA; CDR3 protein: CASNLLDSYEQYF; CDR3 DNA: TGTGCCAGCAACCTCCTGGACTCCTACGAGCAGTACTTC
clone size: NA; V gene: TRBV29-1; J gene: TRBJ2-7; D gene: NA; CDR3 protein: CSVESPGGLTYEQYF; CDR3 DNA: TGCAGCGTTGAATCGCCAGGTGGCCTCACTTACGAGCAGTACTTC
clone size: NA; V gene: TRBV12-3/TRBV12-4; J gene: TRBJ2-1; D gene: TRBD2; CDR3 protein: CASSPQGLAVSSYNEQFF; CDR3 DNA: TGTGCCAGCAGCCCTCAAGGACTAGCGGTGAGCTCCTACAATGAGCAGTTCTTC
clone size: few; V gene: TRBV12-5; J gene: TRBJ2-7; D gene: TRBD1; CDR3 protein: CASGLGTGFYEQYF; CDR3 DNA: TGTGCTAGTGGGCTAGGGACAGGATTCTACGAGCAGTACTTC
clone size: NA; V gene: TRBV5-1; J gene: TRBJ1-3; D gene: TRBD1; CDR3 protein: CASSPGQGAGNTIYF; CDR3 DNA: TGCGCCAGCAGTCCAGGACAGGGGGCTGGAAACACCATATATTTT
clone size: many; V gene: TRBV6-2/TRBV6-3; J gene: TRBJ2-7; D gene: TRBD2; CDR3 protein: CATWRERGAPVGPYF; CDR3 DNA: TGTGCCACTTGGAGAGAGCGGGGAGCTCCAGTCGGCCCGTACTTC
clone size: few; V gene: TRBV20-1; J gene: TRBJ1-3; D gene: NA; CDR3 protein: CSSTTGSGNTIYF; CDR3 DNA: TGCAGCTCCACCACAGGGAGTGGAAACACCATATATTTT
clone size: few; V gene: TRBV13; J gene: TRBJ2-5; D gene: NA; CDR3 protein: CASSQQKIQETQYF; CDR3 DNA: TGTGCCAGCAGCCAACAGAAGATCCAAGAGACCCAGTACTTC
clone size: NA; V gene: TRBV11-2; J gene: TRBJ2-1; D gene: TRBD2; CDR3 protein: CASSSSGTTPIYNEQFF; CDR3 DNA: TGTGCCAGCAGTTCCTCGGGGACTACACCAATCTACAATGAGCAGTTCTTC
clone size: few; V gene: TRBV5-5; J gene: TRBJ1-5; D gene: TRBD1; CDR3 protein: CASSERGQGADQPQHF; CDR3 DNA: TGTGCCAGCAGTGAAAGAGGACAGGGGGCCGATCAGCCCCAGCATTTT
clone size: many; V gene: TRBV12-3/TRBV12-4; J gene: TRBJ2-7; D gene: TRBD1; CDR3 protein: CASSLRSGTGLEQYF; CDR3 DNA: TGTGCCAGCAGCCTCCGCAGCGGGACAGGGCTCGAGCAGTACTTC
clone size: few; V gene: TRBV20-1; J gene: TRBJ1-1; D gene: NA; CDR3 protein: CSARTSRRAEAFF; CDR3 DNA: TGCAGTGCTCGGACGTCACGGCGGGCTGAAGCTTTCTTT
clone size: NA; V gene: TRBV5-1; J gene: TRBJ2-3; D gene: TRBD2; CDR3 protein: CASSLRTSGLHPPSTDTQYF; CDR3 DNA: TGCGCCAGCAGCCTACGGACTAGCGGTCTACATCCCCCTAGCACAGATACGCAGTATTTT
clone size: few; V gene: TRBV11-1; J gene: TRBJ2-7; D gene: NA; CDR3 protein: CASSAGQTVEQYF; CDR3 DNA: TGTGCCAGCAGCGCAGGACAAACAGTCGAGCAGTACTTC
clone size: NA; V gene: TRBV4-1; J gene: TRBJ2-3; D gene: TRBD2; CDR3 protein: CASSLGTSQADTQYF; CDR3 DNA: TGCGCCAGCAGTCTCGGGACTAGTCAGGCAGATACGCAGTATTTT
clone size: NA; V gene: TRBV5-1; J gene: TRBJ1-4; D gene: NA; CDR3 protein: CASSLVGREEKLFF; CDR3 DNA: TGCGCCAGCAGCTTGGTAGGGAGGGAAGAAAAACTGTTTTTT
clone size: NA; V gene: TRBV7-6; J gene: TRBJ2-3; D gene: TRBD2; CDR3 protein: CASSLMASGAPDTQYF; CDR3 DNA: TGTGCCAGCAGCTTAATGGCTAGCGGGGCCCCAGATACGCAGTATTTT
clone size: many; V gene: TRBV6-1; J gene: TRBJ2-5; D gene: NA; CDR3 protein: CASSRTKETQYF; CDR3 DNA: TGTGCCAGCAGTCGGACGAAAGAGACCCAGTACTTC